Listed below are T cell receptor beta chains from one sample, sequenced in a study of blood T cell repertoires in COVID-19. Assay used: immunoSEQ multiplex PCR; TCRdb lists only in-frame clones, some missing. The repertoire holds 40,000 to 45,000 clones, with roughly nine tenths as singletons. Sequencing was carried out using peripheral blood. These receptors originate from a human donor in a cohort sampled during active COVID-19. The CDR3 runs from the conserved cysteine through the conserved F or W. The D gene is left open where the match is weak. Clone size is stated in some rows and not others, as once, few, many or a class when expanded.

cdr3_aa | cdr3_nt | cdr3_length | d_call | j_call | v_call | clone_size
CAIRDSRGTDTQYF | TGTGCCATCAGGGACTCCCGCGGCACAGATACGCAGTATTTT | 14 | NA | TRBJ2-3 | TRBV10-3 | NA
CASSKYPGRGRNTEAFF | TGTGCCAGCAGCAAGTACCCCGGCAGGGGGCGGAACACTGAAGCTTTCTTT | 17 | NA | TRBJ1-1 | TRBV21-1 | NA
CASSYKSTDTQYF | TGTGCCAGCAGTTACAAGTCCACAGATACGCAGTATTTT | 13 | NA | TRBJ2-3 | TRBV27 | NA
CSASPTGMDGYTF | TGCAGTGCTAGTCCCACAGGGATGGATGGCTACACCTTC | 13 | NA | TRBJ1-2 | TRBV20-1 | NA
CASSLGPVGAYEQYF | TGTGCCAGCAGCCTAGGACCCGTTGGGGCGTACGAGCAGTACTTC | 15 | NA | TRBJ2-7 | TRBV5-6 | NA
CASGSGGDYGYTF | TGTGCTAGTGGGTCAGGGGGCGACTATGGCTACACCTTC | 13 | TRBD1 | TRBJ1-2 | TRBV12-5 | NA
CASSQTGGTYEQYF | TGTGCCAGCAGCCAGACGGGGGGGACTTACGAGCAGTACTTC | 14 | TRBD2 | TRBJ2-7 | TRBV3-1/TRBV3-2 | NA
CACYHGTGTKEAFF | TGTGCCTGCTACCACGGGACAGGGACGAAAGAAGCTTTCTTT | 14 | TRBD1 | TRBJ1-1 | TRBV30 | NA
CATSTGTGRSTGELFF | TGTGCCACCAGCACCGGGACAGGGCGTAGCACCGGGGAGCTGTTTTTT | 16 | TRBD1 | TRBJ2-2 | TRBV15 | NA
CASSSLIPRQDTGELFF | TGTGCCAGCAGCTCCCTCATACCCAGACAGGACACCGGGGAGCTGTTTTTT | 17 | NA | TRBJ2-2 | TRBV11-3 | NA
CAITSITGELFF | TGTGCCATCACTAGTATTACCGGGGAGCTGTTTTTT | 12 | NA | TRBJ2-2 | TRBV10-3 | NA
CASSLRDSKFF | TGTGCCAGCAGTTTAAGGGACTCAAAGTTCTTC | 11 | NA | TRBJ2-1 | TRBV12-3/TRBV12-4 | NA
CASSAGTLATGANVLTF | TGTGCCAGCAGTGCGGGGACACTCGCAACTGGGGCCAACGTCCTGACTTTC | 17 | NA | TRBJ2-6 | TRBV6-1 | NA
CASSPIQGSSGNTIYF | TGCGCCAGCAGCCCTATTCAGGGGAGCTCTGGAAACACCATATATTTT | 16 | NA | TRBJ1-3 | TRBV5-1 | once
CASSYGTAHNSNQPQHF | TGTGCCAGCAGTTACGGGACAGCCCATAACAGCAATCAGCCCCAGCATTTT | 17 | TRBD1 | TRBJ1-5 | TRBV6-2/TRBV6-3 | NA
CASTEGGTGNTIYF | TGCGCCAGCACTGAGGGTGGAACTGGAAACACCATATATTTT | 14 | NA | TRBJ1-3 | TRBV5-1 | NA
CASSLARSREKLFF | TGTGCCAGCAGCTTGGCCCGTAGTCGGGAAAAACTGTTTTTT | 14 | NA | TRBJ1-4 | TRBV5-5 | NA
CATRPTARNNEQFF | TGTGCCACCAGGCCGACAGCCCGTAACAATGAGCAGTTCTTC | 14 | NA | TRBJ2-1 | TRBV15 | NA
CATSTDNRVGYGYTF | TGTGCCACCAGCACTGATAACAGGGTGGGGTATGGCTACACCTTC | 15 | NA | TRBJ1-2 | TRBV15 | NA
CASSVRGNTEAFF | TGTGCCAGCAGCGTACGAGGAAACACTGAAGCTTTCTTT | 13 | NA | TRBJ1-1 | TRBV9 | NA
CASSRQGSYEQYF | TGTGCCAGCAGCCGACAGGGGTCCTACGAGCAGTACTTC | 13 | TRBD1 | TRBJ2-7 | TRBV7-8 | NA
CASSVGGQTRYGYTF | TGTGCCAGCAGCGTAGGGGGACAGACTCGCTATGGCTACACCTTC | 15 | TRBD1 | TRBJ1-2 | TRBV9 | NA
CASGLLGQGYEQYF | TGTGCTAGTGGTTTGTTGGGACAGGGCTACGAGCAGTACTTC | 14 | TRBD1 | TRBJ2-7 | TRBV12-5 | NA
CASSGRQGASSYNEQFF | TGTGCCAGCAGCGGTCGTCAGGGTGCTAGCTCCTACAATGAGCAGTTCTTC | 17 | NA | TRBJ2-1 | TRBV13 | NA
CAIGASGSYEQYF | TGTGCCATCGGGGCTAGCGGCTCCTACGAGCAGTACTTC | 13 | TRBD2 | TRBJ2-7 | TRBV10-3 | NA
CASSYLPAAEENTIYF | TGTGCCAGCAGTTACCTTCCGGCGGCTGAGGAAAACACCATATATTTT | 16 | NA | TRBJ1-3 | TRBV6-5 | NA
CASSVVDRLDTQYF | TGTGCCAGCAGCGTAGTGGACAGACTGGATACGCAGTATTTT | 14 | NA | TRBJ2-3 | TRBV9 | NA
CASSPGMRALLMTTEAFF | TGTGCCAGCAGCCCTGGGATGCGGGCCCTTCTTATGACGACTGAAGCTTTCTTT | 18 | NA | TRBJ1-1 | TRBV7-8 | NA
CASSQGGAYGYTF | TGTGCCAGCAGCCAAGGGGGAGCCTATGGCTACACCTTC | 13 | NA | TRBJ1-2 | TRBV3-1/TRBV3-2 | NA
CASSDSGSSYNEQFF | TGTGCCAGCAGTGACTCGGGGAGCTCCTACAATGAGCAGTTCTTC | 15 | NA | TRBJ2-1 | TRBV6-4 | NA
CASSKWGGLGNYGYTF | TGTGCCAGCAGCAAGTGGGGGGGCCTAGGCAACTATGGCTACACCTTC | 16 | NA | TRBJ1-2 | TRBV5-6 | NA
CASRLTGTGRGETQYF | TGCGCCAGCAGGTTGACCGGGACAGGGAGAGGAGAGACCCAGTACTTC | 16 | TRBD1 | TRBJ2-5 | TRBV5-1 | NA
CASSMNWLGAREQYF | TGTGCCAGTAGTATGAACTGGCTGGGGGCACGCGAGCAGTACTTC | 15 | NA | TRBJ2-7 | TRBV19 | NA
CASSLWLSGRDTEAFF | TGTGCCAGCAGTTTATGGTTGTCAGGGCGTGACACTGAAGCTTTCTTT | 16 | NA | TRBJ1-1 | TRBV28 | NA
CASSGAGYNEAFF | TGCGCCAGCAGCGGGGCAGGGTATAATGAAGCTTTCTTT | 13 | NA | TRBJ1-1 | TRBV5-1 | NA
CASSLSANYGYTF | TGTGCCAGCAGCTTATCGGCTAACTATGGCTACACCTTC | 13 | NA | TRBJ1-2 | TRBV7-8 | NA
CASSIQRNTIYF | TGTGCCAGCAGCATACAGCGAAACACCATATATTTT | 12 | NA | TRBJ1-3 | TRBV21-1 | once
CASSDPHGPQETQYF | TGTGCCAGCAGTGACCCTCATGGGCCACAAGAGACCCAGTACTTC | 15 | NA | TRBJ2-5 | TRBV6-2/TRBV6-3 | NA
CASSFALAGDRFF | TGTGCCAGCAGTTTTGCGCTAGCGGGAGATCGGTTCTTC | 13 | TRBD2 | TRBJ2-1 | TRBV12-3/TRBV12-4 | NA
CSASTHRNTEAFF | TGCAGTGCTAGTACCCATAGAAACACTGAAGCTTTCTTT | 13 | NA | TRBJ1-1 | TRBV20-1 | NA
CASRLAGGPRETQYF | TGTGCCAGCCGGTTAGCGGGGGGGCCGCGGGAGACCCAGTACTTC | 15 | TRBD2 | TRBJ2-5 | TRBV3-1/TRBV3-2 | NA
CARPRLAGMNEQFF | TGTGCCAGGCCTCGACTAGCGGGTATGAATGAGCAGTTCTTC | 14 | TRBD2 | TRBJ2-1 | TRBV2 | NA
CASSLVQGNEKLFF | TGCGCCAGCAGCTTGGTCCAGGGTAATGAAAAACTGTTTTTT | 14 | NA | TRBJ1-4 | TRBV5-1 | once
CASRPSGTLVYEQYF | TGTGCCAGCAGGCCATCCGGGACACTAGTCTACGAGCAGTACTTC | 15 | NA | TRBJ2-7 | TRBV3-1/TRBV3-2 | NA
CASRLRKTSGRGLAKNIQYF | TGTGCAAGTCGCTTAAGGAAGACTAGCGGGAGGGGGTTAGCCAAAAACATTCAGTACTTC | 20 | NA | TRBJ2-4 | TRBV12-2 | NA
CASSFAGTSGINTGELFF | TGTGCCAGCAGCTTCGCCGGGACTAGCGGGATAAACACCGGGGAGCTGTTTTTT | 18 | TRBD2 | TRBJ2-2 | TRBV11-3 | NA